Each of the 17 T cell receptor beta chains below was sequenced from the same sample in a study of blood T cell repertoires in COVID-19. Measured with immunoSEQ multiplex PCR; TCRdb has only the in-frame clones, and not every one. The repertoire holds 350,000 or so clones, with 65% to 90% as singletons. Sequences were obtained from PBMCs or T cells enriched from blood (not recorded which). The receptors shown here come from a woman in her 40s with acute COVID-19.

The rearrangement joins TRBV28 to TRBJ2-7, with 8 bases aligning to TRBD1. The V and J ends lost 4 bases and 2 bases, in that order; junction bases with no gene match: 7. The CDR3 totals 15 residues. Per the germline V gene, CDR1 is MDHEN and CDR2 is SYDVKM. DNA for the CDR3: TGTGCCAGCAGTTCCTGGACAGGGAGTCCCTACGAGCAGTACTTC. Translation: CASSSWTGSPYEQYF.

The chain combines TRBV15 with TRBJ1-1; perhaps TRBD1 as D (6 bases). This CDR3 spans 14 amino acids. Germline V gives CDR1 LNHNV, CDR2 YYDKDF (reference sequence). V lost 0 bases, J lost 4 bases, and 9 bases lay in between. CDR3 loop: CATSRETGLTEAFF. The CDR3 nucleotides read TGTGCCACCAGCAGAGAAACAGGGCTCACTGAAGCTTTCTTT.

This clone was counted only a few times. The J gene is TRBJ1-3, the V gene TRBV5-1; no clear D. CDR3 size: 15 residues. Germline CDR1 and CDR2: SGHRS and YFSETQ. V dropped 6 bases and J dropped 0 bases, with 13 bases sitting between them. CDR3 coding DNA: TGCGCCAGCAAATCAGGACTGGTCTCTGGAAACACCATATATTTT. As protein: CASKSGLVSGNTIYF.

This clone has only one observation. This sequence joins TRBV19 and TRBJ2-5, with TRBD1 identical over 7 bases. Trimming took 1 base from V and 3 from J; bases not matched to a gene: 2. CDR3 length: 14 residues. The V gene's germline CDR1 is LNHDA and CDR2 SQIVND (reference sequence). The CDR3 nucleotides are TGTGCCAGTAGTATAGGACAGGGAAAAGAGACCCAGTACTTC. Translation: CASSIGQGKETQYF.

V is TRBV20-1 and J is TRBJ2-3; D is uncertain. Germline V gene lookup returns CDR1 DFQATT and CDR2 SNEGSKA (reference sequence). The CDR3 totals 14 residues. Trimming shortened V by 3 bases and J by 2 bases, and 12 bases separated the two germline ends. The CDR3 protein is CSASGLYFTDTQYF. The DNA of the CDR3 is TGCAGTGCTAGTGGCTTATACTTCACAGATACGCAGTATTTT.

Concerning this clone: This CDR3 is also generated by other DNA sequences in the sample. The V call is TRBV9, the J call TRBJ1-5; D uncertain. V gave up 0 bases and J gave up 4 bases, with 8 bases separating them. Germline assignment: CDR1 SGDLS and CDR2 YYNGEE. The CDR3 runs 14 residues. CDR3 amino acids: CASSVDGSNQPQHF. The CDR3 nucleotides are TGTGCCAGCAGCGTAGATGGGAGTAATCAGCCCCAGCATTTT.

The gene calls are TRBV5-4 and TRBJ2-3; 11 bases align to TRBD1. V lost 4 bases and J lost 6; bases outside the gene matches: 10. The CDR3 is made up of 16 amino acids. Germline lookup yields CDR1 SGHNT and CDR2 YYREEE (reference sequence). CDR3 region: CASSGGGQGARDTQYF. The CDR3 DNA sequence: TGTGCCAGCAGCGGGGGTGGACAGGGGGCGCGGGATACGCAGTATTTT.

The gene calls are TRBV10-2 and TRBJ2-2; 9 positions match TRBD2. Germline assignment: CDR1 WSHSY and CDR2 SAAADI. The junction had 12 bases not matched to a gene; V was cut back by 7 bases and J by 6 bases. The length of the CDR3 is 16 residues. CDR3 loop: CASKPSKGLAAGELFF. In DNA, the CDR3 is TGCGCCAGCAAGCCTAGCAAGGGACTAGCAGCCGGGGAGCTGTTTTTT.

The genes are TRBV4-3 and TRBJ1-1; tentatively, D is TRBD1 (5 bases). Trimming took 3 bases from V and 7 from J, leaving 15 bases between them. CDR3 length: 14 residues. CDR1 LGHNA and CDR2 YSLEER come from the germline V gene. The CDR3 sequence is CASSQIPGTFEAFF. CDR3 nucleotide sequence: TGCGCCAGCAGCCAGATACCGGGGACTTTTGAAGCTTTCTTT.

This clone was recorded a few times. The chain couples TRBV5-6 to TRBJ1-1; D remains unclear. Germline-derived CDR1 and CDR2 are SGHDT and YYEEEE. This CDR3 region has 14 residues. V lost 0 bases and J 4 bases, leaving 10 bases between the germline ends. The CDR3 loop is CASSLDGGITEAFF. DNA for the CDR3: TGTGCCAGCAGCTTGGATGGAGGGATCACTGAAGCTTTCTTT.

The genes are TRBV6-2 or TRBV6-3 and TRBJ2-7; the D is unclear. The V gene lost 0 bases and the J gene lost 3 bases, with 9 bases spanning the gap. The CDR3 length is 14 residues. Germline CDR1 is MNHEY and CDR2 is SVGEGT. CDR3 in DNA: TGTGCCAGCAGTTACTCGGTAACGGGCTACGAGCAGTACTTC. Residues: CASSYSVTGYEQYF.

The chain links TRBV28 to TRBJ1-2; 8 nucleotides agree with TRBD1. The V gene's germline CDR1 is MDHEN and CDR2 SYDVKM. Unmatched junction bases numbered 7, after V lost 5 bases and J lost 8 bases. The CDR3 contains 13 residues. The CDR3 here is CASSQQGVEGYTF. The CDR3 DNA sequence: TGTGCCAGCAGTCAACAGGGGGTTGAGGGCTACACCTTC.

The chain has TRBV9 and TRBJ2-7; 7 bases agree with TRBD1. Germline V CDR1 and CDR2: SGDLS, YYNGEE. The trim removed 0 bases at V and 3 bases at J, leaving 6 bases unmatched. This CDR3 has 15 residues. Here the CDR3 reads CASSVGPTGDYEQYF. The DNA of the CDR3 is TGTGCCAGCAGCGTAGGGCCCACAGGGGACTACGAGCAGTACTTC.

The chain joins TRBV29-1 to TRBJ2-1; the match to TRBD2 covers 7 bases. Trimming removed 5 bases from V and 10 bases from J; junction bases left unmatched: 5. This CDR3 contains 11 residues. CDR1 and CDR2 (germline): SQVTM, ANQGSEA. As DNA, the CDR3 is TGCAGCGTTACGTTCGGGAGGGAGCAGTTCTTC. Protein sequence: CSVTFGREQFF.

The chain carries TRBV10-3 and TRBJ1-2, with D tentatively TRBD1 (5 bases). Trimming stripped 7 bases from V and 4 bases from J, with 13 bases between. Germline V lookup: CDR1 ENHRY, CDR2 SYGVKD. The CDR3 covers 13 residues. The CDR3 spells CAITRWQGYGYTF. CDR3 nucleotide sequence: TGTGCCATCACGAGGTGGCAGGGCTATGGCTACACCTTC.

Here the CDR3 DNA reads TGTGCCAGCAGCTTTATTCTTGGAAGTAGCGGGAGCTCAGATACGCAGTATTTT. It yields the protein CASSFILGSSGSSDTQYF. The V call is TRBV7-2, the J call TRBJ2-3; TRBD2 matches at 9 bases. Germline CDR1 reads SGHTA; CDR2 reads FQGNSA. Germline trimming cut 3 bases from V and 4 bases from J; bases unmatched to any gene: 14. The CDR3 extends over 18 amino acids. The full variable domain, completed using reference TRBV7-2 and TRBJ2-3, is GAGVSQSPSNKVTEKGKDVELRCDPISGHTALYWYRQSLGQGLEFLIYFQGNSAPDKSGLPSDRFSAERTGGSVSTLTIQRTQQEDSAVYLCASSFILGSSGSSDTQYFGPGTRLTVL.

The chain joins TRBV3-1 (or the pseudogene TRBV3-2) to TRBJ2-1; D ambiguous. Germline V gene data show CDR1 as LGHDT and CDR2 as YNNKEL (reference sequence). The CDR3 covers 12 residues. The V gene lost 4 bases and the J gene lost 6 bases, with 7 bases spanning the gap. This CDR3 is CASSRGVNEQFF. In DNA, the CDR3 is TGTGCCAGCAGCCGCGGCGTCAATGAGCAGTTCTTC.